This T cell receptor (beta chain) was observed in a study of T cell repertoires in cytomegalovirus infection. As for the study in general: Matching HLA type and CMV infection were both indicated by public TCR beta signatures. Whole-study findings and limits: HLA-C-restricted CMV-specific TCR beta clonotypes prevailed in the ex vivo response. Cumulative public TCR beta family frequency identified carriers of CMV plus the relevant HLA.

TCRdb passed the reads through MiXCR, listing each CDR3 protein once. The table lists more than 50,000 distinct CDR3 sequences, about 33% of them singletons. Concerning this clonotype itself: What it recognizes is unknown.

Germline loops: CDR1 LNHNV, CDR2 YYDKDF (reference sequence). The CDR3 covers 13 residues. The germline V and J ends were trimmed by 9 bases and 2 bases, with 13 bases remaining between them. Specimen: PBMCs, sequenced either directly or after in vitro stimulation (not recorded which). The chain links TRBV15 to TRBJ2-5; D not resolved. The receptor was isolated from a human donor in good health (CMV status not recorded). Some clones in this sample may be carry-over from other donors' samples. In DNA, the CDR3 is TGTGCCACGGAACCCCCTAATCAAGAGACCCAGTACTTC. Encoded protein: CATEPPNQETQYF.